Listed here is a single T cell receptor beta chain. This clonotype came up many times. There is no known antigen for this receptor. No base-level quality is on record; no much larger clone is a single base apart. CDR1 and CDR2, looked up from the germline V gene, are SGHRS and YFSETQ. The CDR3 covers 13 residues, taking in both the cysteine and the phenylalanine. Just the 39-base CDR3 DNA is kept, in frame starting at base 1. V loses 0 bases, J loses 6 bases, and the germline ends lie 7 bases apart. The TCR beta CDR3 regions were amplified from the RNA transcripts. For the first round of RT-PCR on the TCR CDR3, the HTBI primer set was used together with the Qiagen OneStep RT-PCR kit. Libraries were constructed in a second round of multiplex PCR, after which size selection and purification were performed. Paired-end sequencing of the libraries was performed with 100 bp reads on an Illumina HiSeq2000. The study's own analysis went as follows. SOAPnuke was used to process the raw data, throwing out any read that contained adapters or uncalled bases, had a mean Phred below 15, or lacked an exact constant-primer or identifier match. COPE v1.2.5 was used to merge high-quality paired reads, and clonotypes were defined as unique nucleotide sequences. Clonotypes were aligned to IMGT TRBV, TRBD and TRBJ reference segments using MiTCR v1.1. The analysis included only V-J combinations with a frequency above 0.0001, which together covered roughly 99% of the repertoires. The TCS score was defined as F50 (clonal expansion) divided by E x V (chaos), with BLOSUM62-based TCRdist calculated between CDR3 peptides within each V-J. Welch's t-statistics and random forest reduced 500 to 650 V-J features to around 14, which were used in a naive Bayes classifier (R e1071). The public reads were quality trimmed at Q25 with fastp and then assembled into clones with MiXCR by TCRdb, keeping productive beta chains. Each CDR3 protein gets just one entry, which takes the most common genes and DNA from the rows behind it. V and J calls and clone size were set by TCRdb, not the authors. Present in this sample are some 500,000 distinct CDR3 sequences, about an eighth of which were seen just once. The leading ten clones occupy less than 20% of the sample.

This sample is part of a study of T cells in Graves' hyperthyroidism and ophthalmopathy (dated by TCRdb to the late 2010s). About the full investigation: Peripheral blood samples were taken at the time of initial diagnosis, prior to any treatment. To identify TCR V-J signatures that set the groups apart, the researchers used a discovery cohort of 90 to 100 patients, made up of under 50 with Graves' ophthalmopathy and some 56 with stable Graves' hyperthyroidism. Prospective prediction of ophthalmopathy was tested in an independent validation cohort of approximately 19 hyperthyroidism patients and 17 patients who later progressed to ophthalmopathy. For training and testing, the 95 to 100 patients in the discovery cohort were randomly divided in a 7:3 ratio. In addition, the study compared T-cell repertoires in thyroid tissue and in blood from roughly six Graves' hyperthyroidism patients. After blood sampling, hyperthyroidism patients were treated with methimazole at a starting dose of 30 mg daily, and ophthalmopathy patients were treated with high-dose intravenous methylprednisolone. The paper reports TCR Vbeta CDR3 sequencing of fewer than 150 peripheral blood samples: some 44 ophthalmopathy, under 80 hyperthyroidism and around 17 progressor patients. Broader findings and caveats from the paper: Sample size was not statistically predetermined, and blinding of investigators to group allocation was not performed. In validation, the model predicted progression to ophthalmopathy with over 60% sensitivity and approximately 74% specificity, a median of around six months before onset. Blood samples also contained most of the expanded thyroid clonotypes (frequency above 0.001), which suggests that blood repertoires may reflect thyroid immune responses. A model built on a 13 V-J signature distinguished ophthalmopathy from stable hyperthyroidism, reaching about 89% sensitivity and around 82% specificity in cross-validation and 80%/75% in testing.

Stable Graves' hyperthyroidism was defined as no progression to ophthalmopathy during 18 months of follow-up. Hyperthyroidism patients were newly diagnosed, had a disease duration of under 2 months, and were aged 18 to 65 years. Patients with uncontrolled infections, other autoimmune diseases, pregnancy or lactation were excluded. Diagnoses were based on clinical symptoms, serum thyroxine and TRAb, thyroid ultrasound and orbital computed tomography. Ficoll-Paque density gradient centrifugation was used to isolate PBMCs from around 9.1 ml of fresh peripheral blood. Total RNA was extracted with Trizol reagent, and quality was checked on an Agilent 2100 Bioanalyzer.

The clonotype comes from a woman aged 18-29 years with Graves' hyperthyroidism. Sequencing was carried out using blood. The chain employs TRBV5-1 and TRBJ2-1; the D gene assignment is ambiguous. Read as DNA, the sequence is TGCGCCAGCAGCTTGGAACGGGTCAATGAGCAGTTCTTC. This codes for CASSLERVNEQFF.